This T cell receptor beta chain was captured by sequencing in a study of CD8 T cells in ankylosing spondylitis. Study-level findings and limits: Earlier work had already found some motif variants in reactive arthritis synovial fluid and blood.

Worth noting for this clonotype: As yet, its antigen is unknown.

With 2 bases clipped from V and 5 bases from J, the junction kept 8 bases outside the gene matches. CDR3 length: 15 amino acids. The germline V gene encodes CDR1 MNHEY and CDR2 SVGAGI. The TCR beta libraries were generated through quantitative 5'-RACE incorporating molecular barcodes. TCRdb recomputed calls from the 5' RACE reads with MiXCR, one row per CDR3 protein. This table holds a few hundred thousand distinct CDR3 sequences, 20% to 25% found once. Sequenced sample: blood, either unsorted or a sorted T cell fraction (not recorded which). V usage is TRBV6-5 and J usage is TRBJ1-2, with TRBD1 matching over 7 bases. This clonotype was sampled from a male donor with ankylosing spondylitis or in good health (not recorded which). The CDR3 sequence is CASSYETGEVYGYTF. The DNA for the CDR3 is TGTGCCAGCAGTTACGAAACAGGGGAGGTTTATGGCTACACCTTC.